Below are 24 T cell receptor beta chains sequenced from a single sample in a study of Ad26.COV2.S vaccination and SARS-CoV-2 variants. Repertoires were generated with immunoSEQ multiplex PCR, while TCRdb's copy carries only in-frame clones and drops some. The sample lists about 260,000 clones, roughly 85% occurring once. Treatment indicated: about 20 received Ad26.COV2.S at low or high dose, single or two shots; 5 received placebo; per-sample allocation not given. On day 63 after the first injection, vaccine and placebo recipients gave samples. This specimen consisted of peripheral blood, obtained in a trial of Ad26.COV2.S vaccine versus placebo. All receptors derive from a person aged 18-65 years who received the Ad26.COV2.S COVID-19 vaccine or a placebo.

J is TRBJ2-1 and V is TRBV7-2; 9 bases line up with TRBD1. Germline V gene sequence: CDR1 SGHTA, CDR2 FQGNSA. This CDR3 contains 16 residues. V trimming: 4 bases; J trimming: 5 bases; junction bases outside the gene matches: 9. The CDR3 reads CASSSYWGQGNNEQFF. Written as DNA, the CDR3 is TGTGCCAGCAGCTCCTATTGGGGACAGGGCAACAATGAGCAGTTCTTC.

This sequence joins TRBV4-2 and TRBJ1-5; maybe TRBD1 (6 bases). V was shortened by 4 bases and J by 4 bases, with 14 bases between the two germline ends. The germline gives CDR1 LGHNA, CDR2 YNFKEQ. The CDR3 spans 15 residues. The CDR3 loop reads CASSPGDDRNQPQHF. The CDR3 DNA sequence: TGTGCCAGCAGCCCAGGGGACGATCGGAATCAGCCCCAGCATTTT.

The rearrangement joins TRBV7-2 to TRBJ2-2, with 7 bases matching TRBD2. Trimming removed 5 bases from V and 5 bases from J; junction bases left unmatched: 14. Per germline, CDR1 SGHTA and CDR2 FQGNSA. This CDR3 is built from 17 residues. The CDR3 region has the DNA TGTGCCAGCAGCCGCGCCCCGCGGGGGTTCCGGACCGGGGAGCTGTTTTTT. It translates to CASSRAPRGFRTGELFF.

The gene calls are TRBV12-3 or TRBV12-4 and TRBJ1-1; D unresolved. The germline V and J ends were trimmed by 7 bases and 5 bases, with 8 bases remaining between them. The CDR3 is 11 amino acids. In nucleotides, the CDR3 is TGTGCCAGCACGTTTAGGACTGAAGCTTTCTTT. It specifies CASTFRTEAFF.

The chain combines TRBV18 with TRBJ2-3, with a possible D match to TRBD2 (6 bases). Germline-derived CDR1 and CDR2 are KGHSH and LQKENI. The CDR3 is made up of 16 amino acids. The germline V and J ends were trimmed by 3 bases and 2 bases, with 15 bases remaining between them. The CDR3 coding sequence is TGTGCCAGCTCACCGCGAACCGGGACTGTCACAGATACGCAGTATTTT. This sequence encodes CASSPRTGTVTDTQYF.

The V gene is TRBV7-2, the J gene TRBJ1-3; D gene uncertain. Trimming left V 2 bases short and J 4 bases short, with 15 bases between. CDR3 length: 16 residues. CDR1 is SGHTA and CDR2 is FQGNSA in the germline V gene. The chain's CDR3 is CASSLTAYPSGNTIYF. The CDR3 bases are TGTGCCAGCAGCTTAACGGCATATCCCTCCGGAAACACCATATATTTT.

DNA for the CDR3: TGTGCCAGCAGCTTAGGGGACAGGGAGGGCACTGAAGCTTTCTTT. It yields the protein CASSLGDREGTEAFF. This chain links TRBV7-9 with TRBJ1-1; 9 bases fit TRBD1. Germline CDR1 is SEHNR and CDR2 is FQNEAQ (reference sequence). V shed 1 base and J 4 bases; nucleotides not matched to a gene: 4. The length of the CDR3 is 15 residues.

The chain uses TRBV6-4 and TRBJ2-3; 11 bases align to TRBD2. This CDR3 region has 17 residues. Germline-derived CDR1 and CDR2 are MRHNA and SNTAGT. Unmatched junction bases numbered 10, after V lost 6 bases and J lost 2 bases. CDR3 sequence reads: CASRVKGLADTTDTQYF. CDR3 sequence (DNA): TGTGCCAGCAGGGTTAAGGGACTAGCGGATACCACAGATACGCAGTATTTT.

J is TRBJ1-3 and V is TRBV14; a possible D gene is TRBD1 (6 bases). The V end lost 0 bases, the J end lost 0 bases, and 12 bases lay between the germline ends. This CDR3 region has 17 residues. Per germline, CDR1 SGHDN and CDR2 FVKESK. CDR3 in DNA: TGTGCCAGCAGCCAAGAGGCCAGGGGTTACTCTGGAAACACCATATATTTT. Protein: CASSQEARGYSGNTIYF. Full variable domain (remainder filled in from reference TRBV14 and TRBJ1-3): EAGVTQFPSHSVIEKGQTVTLRCDPISGHDNLYWYRRVMGKEIKFLLHFVKESKQDESGMPNNRFLAERTGGTYSTLKVQPAELEDSGVYFCASSQEARGYSGNTIYFGEGSWLTVV.

This clone has just one count. The rearrangement links TRBV11-3 to TRBJ2-1, with 8 positions matching TRBD2. The CDR3 totals 14 residues. From germline, CDR1 is SGHNT and CDR2 YENEEA. V lost 4 bases and J lost 7; bases outside the gene matches: 6. CDR3 amino acids: CASSSPGLGNEQFF. DNA of the CDR3: TGTGCCAGCAGCTCGCCGGGACTAGGAAATGAGCAGTTCTTC.

The V gene is TRBV18, the J gene TRBJ2-7; 8 positions match TRBD2. The CDR3 has 14 residues. Losses at the gene ends were 2 bases for V and 4 bases for J; bases not matched to a gene: 4. Germline lookup yields CDR1 KGHSH and CDR2 LQKENI. CDR3 DNA sequence: TGTGCCAGCTCACCAGAGCGGGGGAATTACGAGCAGTACGTC. This translates into CASSPERGNYEQYV.

This chain links TRBV30 with TRBJ1-1; D might be TRBD1 (6 bases). Germline assignment: CDR1 GTSNPN and CDR2 SVGIG (reference sequence). The CDR3 contains 14 residues. V lost 3 bases and J lost 0, with 11 bases in between. CDR3 amino acids: CAWSLGTLNTEAFF. CDR3 bases: TGTGCCTGGAGCCTAGGGACACTGAACACTGAAGCTTTCTTT.

This clone was recorded only once. The chain couples TRBV6-2 or TRBV6-3 to TRBJ2-7; a possible D gene is TRBD1 (6 bases). The V gene's germline CDR1 is MNHEY and CDR2 SVGEGT. V was shortened by 5 bases and J by 0 bases, with 11 bases between the two germline ends. The CDR3 extends over 14 amino acids. The CDR3 DNA reads as TGTGCCAGCAGTCTGGGACATGGCTCCTACGAGCAGTACTTC. Residues: CASSLGHGSYEQYF.

The V and J genes are TRBV7-8 and TRBJ1-5; tentative D call: TRBD1 (6 bases). Germline-derived CDR1 and CDR2 are SGHVS and FQNEAQ. Trimming pared 1 base from V and 0 bases from J, leaving 22 bases between. There are 20 residues in the CDR3. The CDR3 sequence: CASSLVPSFRGPYSNQPQHF. CDR3 DNA: TGTGCCAGCAGCTTAGTCCCGTCGTTCAGGGGCCCTTATAGCAATCAGCCCCAGCATTTT.

This chain links TRBV5-5 with TRBJ2-4; possibly TRBD1 or TRBD2 for D (5 bases each). The germline V and J ends were trimmed by 4 bases and 7 bases, with 18 bases remaining between them. In germline, CDR1 is SGHKS, CDR2 YYEKEE (reference sequence). This CDR3 is 15 amino acids long. The CDR3 DNA reads TGTGCCAGCAGCCTAGATCCGGGACCCCAGAACATTCAGTACTTC. Translation gives CASSLDPGPQNIQYF. Supplemented by reference TRBV5-5 and TRBJ2-4, the full variable domain reads DAGVTQSPTHLIKTRGQQVTLRCSPISGHKSVSWYQQVLGQGPQFIFQYYEKEERGRGNFPDRFSARQFPNYSSELNVNALLLGDSALYLCASSLDPGPQNIQYFGAGTRLSVL.

This CDR3 is CASSLGRAAYEQYF. The CDR3 DNA reads as TGTGCCAGCAGCTTGGGTCGGGCAGCCTACGAGCAGTACTTC. The V gene is TRBV5-4, the J gene TRBJ2-7; no firm D call. V was shortened by 0 bases and J by 2 bases, with 9 bases between the two germline ends. Germline V gene data show CDR1 as SGHNT and CDR2 as YYREEE (reference sequence). This CDR3 is built from 14 residues.

The chain employs TRBV4-2 and TRBJ1-1; D is undetermined. CDR1 and CDR2 (germline): LGHNA, YNFKEQ. The V end lost 6 bases, the J end lost 0 bases, and 8 bases lay between the germline ends. The CDR3 consists of 13 residues. In DNA, the CDR3 is TGTGCCAGCAGATTCGATCTGAACACTGAAGCTTTCTTT. This gives the protein CASRFDLNTEAFF.

The chain links TRBV3-1 (or the pseudogene TRBV3-2) to TRBJ1-5, with TRBD1 matching over 9 bases. Per the germline V gene, CDR1 is LGHDT and CDR2 is YNNKEL (reference sequence). The CDR3 extends over 15 amino acids. V dropped 1 base and J dropped 5; count of bases not matched to a gene: 3. The CDR3 loop reads CASSQAGTGYQPQHF. In DNA, the CDR3 is TGTGCCAGCAGCCAAGCCGGGACAGGGTATCAGCCCCAGCATTTT.

The chain uses TRBV7-2 and TRBJ1-4, with D maybe TRBD1 (6 bases). Per germline, CDR1 SGHTA and CDR2 FQGNSA. V gave up 2 bases and J gave up 0 bases, with 19 bases separating them. The CDR3 sequence is 19 residues long. In DNA form, the CDR3 reads TGTGCCAGCAGCTTAAGTTTAACAGGGAATTGGGCAACTAATGAAAAACTGTTTTTT. Its translation: CASSLSLTGNWATNEKLFF.

The chain combines TRBV30 with TRBJ1-6; D ambiguous. V was shortened by 0 bases and J by 10 bases, with 13 bases between the two germline ends. CDR1 is GTSNPN, CDR2 SVGIG, per germline (reference sequence). The CDR3 runs 14 residues. The CDR3 is CAWSVLGGKSPLHF. The CDR3 DNA sequence: TGTGCCTGGAGTGTACTTGGAGGGAAATCACCCCTCCACTTT.

The chain links TRBV27 to TRBJ2-3; a weak D match, TRBD1 (5 bases). The CDR3 is 11 residues long. The V gene's germline CDR1 is MNHEY and CDR2 SMNVEV (reference sequence). The germline V and J ends were trimmed by 11 bases and 4 bases, with 10 bases remaining between them. CDR3 coding DNA: TGTGCCTGCCAGGGTGCAGATACGCAGTATTTT. It translates to CACQGADTQYF.

The chain has TRBV27 and TRBJ2-2, with no clear D. Germline V gene lookup returns CDR1 MNHEY and CDR2 SMNVEV (reference sequence). V was cut by 7 bases and J by 0 bases, with 9 bases left in between. The CDR3 consists of 14 residues. The DNA for the CDR3 is TGTGCCAGCAAGGTACTCACGAACACCGGGGAGCTGTTTTTT. This encodes CASKVLTNTGELFF.

The rearrangement uses TRBV7-9 and TRBJ1-2; no clear D gene. Germline assignment: CDR1 SEHNR and CDR2 FQNEAQ (reference sequence). The V end lost 1 base, the J end lost 8 bases, and 11 bases lay between the germline ends. The CDR3 totals 13 residues. CDR3 residues: CASSLDQYRGYTF. CDR3 sequence (DNA): TGTGCCAGCAGCTTAGACCAGTACCGGGGCTACACCTTC.

There are a few counts of this clone. The CDR3 nucleotides are TGCGCCAGCAGCGGACTGGGGTTGGGCGGCACTGAAGCTTTCTTT. Translated, it gives CASSGLGLGGTEAFF. The J gene is TRBJ1-1, the V gene TRBV5-1; no firm D call. Per germline, CDR1 SGHRS and CDR2 YFSETQ. CDR3 length: 15 residues. Trimming shortened V by 4 bases and J by 4 bases, and 17 bases separated the two germline ends.